This TCR beta chain comes out of a study of blood T cell repertoires in COVID-19 (dated by TCRdb to 2020 to 2022). Regarding the research as a whole: Samples covering the acute and convalescent phases of COVID-19 were provided by collaborators in the United States, Italy and Spain. The prospective study material was composed of cDNA or gDNA derived from T cells, B-cell-depleted T cells, or PBMCs. The dataset comprised deeply sampled blood TCRbeta repertoires from subjects exposed to, actively infected with, or recovered from COVID-19. The repertoires were released in a freely available public database meant as a resource for research on the immune response to SARS-CoV-2. Samples were obtained from the ongoing ImmuneRACE study (first 160 participants) and from roughly 1,300 subjects provided by 6 global collaborators. The sample metadata nearly always contained a de-identified subject ID, COVID-19 status, age in years and sex. Where HLA class I and class II types were available, the types were taken from metadata supplied by the sample provider, not from assay-based typing.

At one collaborating source in Seattle, patients were enrolled during active infection and were followed longitudinally through the course of disease. Collaborating institutions collected whole blood in K2EDTA tubes following their own protocols. Collaborator samples were shipped for TCRbeta analysis as frozen whole blood, isolated PBMCs, or DNA extracted from either sample type. The paper as a whole reports these results and caveats: The amount of clinical and demographic metadata varied by source and participant and was provided uncurated.

The immunoSEQ Assay, a bias-controlled multiplex PCR, was used to amplify TCRbeta CDR3 regions from genomic DNA. On the study's bioinformatics: Within the assay, amplification of reference gene primers was used to estimate how many nucleated cells each sample contained. Sequence reads were collapsed and filtered to measure the absolute abundance of every unique TCRbeta CDR3 rearrangement. Productive Simpson clonality was computed per sample as the square root of Simpson's diversity index over productive rearrangements. TCRdb retrieved this table from immuneACCESS and kept in-frame rearrangements only. Not all clones are present; in checked studies, unresolved V genes account for under half, and no reason is known for the remainder. The DNA gave D and trimming, while V, J and clone size come from that table. The sample yields approximately 180,000 clones; roughly 89% were counted once. The ten largest make up roughly an eighth of the sample.

CDR1 LNHNV and CDR2 YYDKDF are derived from the germline V gene (reference sequence). The CDR3, from cysteine to phenylalanine, totals 15 residues. The retained sequence is limited to the CDR3, 45 bases, with the frame set at the first base. Trimming takes 8 bases from V and 1 base from J, and the germline ends sit 15 bases apart. Concerning this clone itself: Its target antigen remains unknown. Per-base qualities were not stored, and no clone one base away is much larger.

The material sequenced was peripheral blood. Recombination connected TRBV15 to TRBJ1-3, with the D gene not confidently named. This TCR was sampled from a woman between 70 and 85 years old with COVID-19, enrolled during active disease. The CDR3 reads as follows: CATRPGSGSGNTIYF. The base sequence is TGTGCCACCCGACCGGGATCCGGATCTGGAAACACCATATATTTT. Here the CDR3 is joined to the reference TRBV15 and TRBJ1-3 genes, and the full variable domain is: DAMVIQNPRYQVTQFGKPVTLSCSQTLNHNVMYWYQQKSSQAPKLLFHYYDKDFNNEADTPDNFQSRRPNTSFCFLDIRSPGLGDTAMYLCATRPGSGSGNTIYFGEGSWLTVV.